The T cell receptor (beta chain) under discussion was sequenced for a study of shared clonotypes between healthy human individuals. Running of the assay took place at deep level. Clones were sequenced by immunoSEQ multiplex PCR, and TCRdb holds only the in-frame ones, with some missing. The sample has 2 million to 2.5 million clones, approximately 93% seen once. CDR3 length: 13 residues. V shed 6 bases and J shed 6 bases, with 15 bases lying between them. Study-wide points: A generally larger estimated richness was seen in naive subsets than in memory subsets. Large sequencing depth failed to make sorted-subset sequencing complete, rarefaction showed.

Points on this clone: Antigen: not known.

This clonotype originated in a man aged 18 to 30 in good health. Some clones in this sample may be carry-over from other donors' samples. J is TRBJ2-7 and V is TRBV23-1; D is uncertain. TRBV23-1 is marked as an open reading frame, function uncertain. The specimen sequenced was naive CD4+ T cells from PBMCs. The subset was: CD45RA+ positively selected. The CDR3 here is CASRPNLLFEQYF. The DNA of the CDR3 is TGCGCCAGCAGACCAAACCTCCTCTTCGAGCAGTACTTC.